The TCR beta chain described here comes from a study of blood T cell repertoires in COVID-19. Study in general: There were acute and convalescent COVID-19 samples, and they came from the United States, Italy and Spain. The cDNA or gDNA used as material had been derived from T cells, B-cell-depleted T cells, or PBMCs.

After removal of 3 bases from V and 4 bases from J, the junction contained 6 bases not matched to a gene. The CDR3 extends over 14 amino acids. CDR1 and CDR2 (germline): SGHRS, YFSETQ. TCRdb's copy holds only in-frame clones and misses some; the assay was immunoSEQ multiplex PCR. The table lists hundreds of thousands of clones, roughly 88% of them singletons. The chain recombines TRBV5-1 with TRBJ1-2; 7 nucleotides align to TRBD1. Sequencing was carried out using peripheral blood. The receptor comes from a woman aged 25-40 years with active or convalescent COVID-19. The DNA of the CDR3 is TGCGCCAGCAGCTATGGGACAGTGTCCTATGGCTACACCTTC. Amino acids: CASSYGTVSYGYTF.